A selection of T cell receptor beta chains follows, all from one sample in a study of CD8+CD57+ T cells in acquired aplastic anemia. TCRdb redid the calling of the reads with MiXCR, one entry per CDR3 protein. The sample lists about 140,000 distinct CDR3 sequences; less than 45% were seen once. Sequenced sample: sorted CD4+, CD8+, or CD8+CD57+ T cells (not recorded which) from PBMCs. These TCRs come from a human donor in good health, serving as a control. CDR3s include the opening cysteine and the closing phenylalanine or tryptophan. The D gene is left open where the match is weak. Clone size appears in some rows only: once, few, many, or a class for an expanded clone.

CDR3nt: TGCGCCAGCAGCGGACTAGCGGGGGGCCAAAGGAACGAGCAGTACTTC
CDR3aa: CASSGLAGGQRNEQYF
j_gene: TRBJ2-7
v_gene: TRBV4-1
abundance: many
d_gene: TRBD2

CDR3nt: TGTGCCAGCAGCGCGGAAGACAGGGGCACAGATACGCAGTATTTT
CDR3aa: CASSAEDRGTDTQYF
j_gene: TRBJ2-3
v_gene: TRBV9
abundance: many
d_gene: TRBD1

CDR3nt: TGTGCCACCAGTGATGGAAATACGGACAACTATGGCTACACCTTC
CDR3aa: CATSDGNTDNYGYTF
j_gene: TRBJ1-2
v_gene: TRBV24-1
abundance: -
d_gene: -

CDR3nt: TGTGCCATCAGTAGTCAGGGAGAGGAGCAGTACTTC
CDR3aa: CAISSQGEEQYF
j_gene: TRBJ2-7
v_gene: TRBV10-3
abundance: many
d_gene: -

CDR3nt: TGTGCCAGCTGTCCGGGACAGTATTTT
CDR3aa: CASCPGQYF
j_gene: TRBJ2-3
v_gene: TRBV6-4
abundance: -
d_gene: -

CDR3nt: TGTGCCAGCAGCCGACCACGCAGGGGGCGAGGAGAGACCCAGTACTTC
CDR3aa: CASSRPRRGRGETQYF
j_gene: TRBJ2-5
v_gene: TRBV6-1
abundance: -
d_gene: TRBD1

CDR3nt: TGCAGTGCTGACGGTGCTCGCACGGAGCAGTTCTTC
CDR3aa: CSADGARTEQFF
j_gene: TRBJ2-1
v_gene: TRBV20-1
abundance: -
d_gene: -

CDR3nt: TGCAGCGTTCGACACTCTCACAATCAGCCCCAGCATTTT
CDR3aa: CSVRHSHNQPQHF
j_gene: TRBJ1-5
v_gene: TRBV29-1
abundance: -
d_gene: -

CDR3nt: TGCAGTGCTAGAGAGCTAGCGGGGGGGCGGTGGGAGCAGTTCTTC
CDR3aa: CSARELAGGRWEQFF
j_gene: TRBJ2-1
v_gene: TRBV20-1
abundance: many
d_gene: TRBD2

CDR3nt: TGTGCCAGTAGTGCCCAGGGGGGTACCGAGCAGTACTTC
CDR3aa: CASSAQGGTEQYF
j_gene: TRBJ2-7
v_gene: TRBV19
abundance: -
d_gene: -

CDR3nt: TGTGCCAGCAGCTCTTCCGGGACGGGAAGCAATCAGCCCCAGCATTTT
CDR3aa: CASSSSGTGSNQPQHF
j_gene: TRBJ1-5
v_gene: TRBV7-9
abundance: many
d_gene: -